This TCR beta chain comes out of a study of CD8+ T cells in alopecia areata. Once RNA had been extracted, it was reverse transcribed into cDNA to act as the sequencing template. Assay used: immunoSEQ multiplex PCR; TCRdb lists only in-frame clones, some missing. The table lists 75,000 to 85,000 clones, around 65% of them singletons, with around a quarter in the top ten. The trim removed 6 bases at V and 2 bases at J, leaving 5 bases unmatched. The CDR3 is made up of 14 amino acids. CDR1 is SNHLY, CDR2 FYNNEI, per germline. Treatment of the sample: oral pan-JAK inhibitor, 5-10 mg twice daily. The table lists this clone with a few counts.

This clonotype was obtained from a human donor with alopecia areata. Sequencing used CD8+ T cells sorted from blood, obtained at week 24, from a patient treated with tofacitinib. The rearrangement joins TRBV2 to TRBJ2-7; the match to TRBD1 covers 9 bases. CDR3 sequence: CASRETGGPYEQYF. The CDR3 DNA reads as TGTGCCAGCAGGGAGACAGGGGGTCCCTACGAGCAGTACTTC.